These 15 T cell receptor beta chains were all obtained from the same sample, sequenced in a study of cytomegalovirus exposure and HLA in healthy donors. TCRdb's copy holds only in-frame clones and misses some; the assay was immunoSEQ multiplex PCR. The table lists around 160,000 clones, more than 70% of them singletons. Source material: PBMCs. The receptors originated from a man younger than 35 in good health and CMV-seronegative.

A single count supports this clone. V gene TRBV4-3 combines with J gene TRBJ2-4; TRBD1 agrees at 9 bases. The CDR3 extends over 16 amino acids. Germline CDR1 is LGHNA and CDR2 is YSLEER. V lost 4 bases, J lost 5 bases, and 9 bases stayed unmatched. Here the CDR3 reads CASSLGTGWGENIQYF. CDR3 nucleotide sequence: TGCGCCAGCAGCCTTGGGACAGGGTGGGGGGAAAACATTCAGTACTTC.

CDR3 DNA: TGTGCCAGCAGAGGACTAGCGGGGGGGCTTGGCACCGGGGAGCTGTTTTTT. It codes for CASRGLAGGLGTGELFF. The chain recombines TRBV27 with TRBJ2-2; 15 bases are shared with TRBD2. The germline gives CDR1 MNHEY, CDR2 SMNVEV (reference sequence). V trimming: 6 bases; J trimming: 4 bases; junction bases outside the gene matches: 6. The CDR3 runs 17 residues.

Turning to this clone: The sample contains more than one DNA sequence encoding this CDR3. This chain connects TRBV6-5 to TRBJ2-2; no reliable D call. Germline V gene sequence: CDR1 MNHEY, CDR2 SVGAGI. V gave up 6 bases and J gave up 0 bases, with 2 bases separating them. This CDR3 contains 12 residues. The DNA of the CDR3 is TGTGCCAGCAGCTCGAACACCGGGGAGCTGTTTTTT. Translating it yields CASSSNTGELFF.

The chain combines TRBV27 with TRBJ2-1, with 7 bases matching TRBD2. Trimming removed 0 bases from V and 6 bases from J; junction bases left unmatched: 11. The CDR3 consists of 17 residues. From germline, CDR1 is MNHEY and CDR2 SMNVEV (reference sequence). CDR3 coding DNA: TGTGCCAGCAGTTTATCGTTTCAGGGCGGCGGGGGCAATGAGCAGTTCTTC. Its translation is CASSLSFQGGGGNEQFF.

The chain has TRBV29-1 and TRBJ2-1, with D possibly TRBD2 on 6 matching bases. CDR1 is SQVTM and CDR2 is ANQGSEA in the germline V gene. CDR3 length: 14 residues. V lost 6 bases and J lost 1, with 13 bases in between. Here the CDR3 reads CSVGGSGSYNEQFF. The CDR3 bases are TGCAGCGTCGGCGGAAGCGGGTCCTACAATGAGCAGTTCTTC.

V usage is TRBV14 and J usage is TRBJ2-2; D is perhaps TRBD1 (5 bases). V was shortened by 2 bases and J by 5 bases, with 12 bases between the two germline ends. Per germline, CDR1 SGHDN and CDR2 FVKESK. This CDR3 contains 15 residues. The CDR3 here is CASSQQGGLTGELFF. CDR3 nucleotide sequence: TGTGCCAGCAGCCAACAGGGTGGATTGACCGGGGAGCTGTTTTTT.

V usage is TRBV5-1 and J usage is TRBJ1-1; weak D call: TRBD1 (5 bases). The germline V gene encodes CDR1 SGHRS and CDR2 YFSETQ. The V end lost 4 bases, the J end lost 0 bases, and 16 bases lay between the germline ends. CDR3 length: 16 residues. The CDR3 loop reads CASSMGPGGLNTEAFF. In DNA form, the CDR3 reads TGCGCCAGCAGCATGGGACCGGGAGGCCTGAACACTGAAGCTTTCTTT.

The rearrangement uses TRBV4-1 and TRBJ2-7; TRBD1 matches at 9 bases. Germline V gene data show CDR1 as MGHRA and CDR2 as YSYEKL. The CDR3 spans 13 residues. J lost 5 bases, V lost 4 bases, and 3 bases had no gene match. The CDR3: CASSRTGENEQYV. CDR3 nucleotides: TGCGCCAGCAGCCGGACAGGGGAAAACGAGCAGTACGTC.

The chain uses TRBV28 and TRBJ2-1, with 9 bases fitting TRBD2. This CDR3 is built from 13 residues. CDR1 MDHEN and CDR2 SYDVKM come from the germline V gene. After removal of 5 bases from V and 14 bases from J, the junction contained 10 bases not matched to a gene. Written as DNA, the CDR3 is TGTGCCAGCAGTCCACTTAGCGGGGGTGGAGAGTTCTTC. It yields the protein CASSPLSGGGEFF.

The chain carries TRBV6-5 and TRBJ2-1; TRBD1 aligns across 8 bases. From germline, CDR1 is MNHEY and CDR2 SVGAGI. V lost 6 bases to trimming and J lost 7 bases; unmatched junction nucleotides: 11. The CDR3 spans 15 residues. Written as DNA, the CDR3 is TGTGCCAGCAGGTCAGTGGGCAGGGGGCAGAATGAGCAGTTCTTC. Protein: CASRSVGRGQNEQFF.

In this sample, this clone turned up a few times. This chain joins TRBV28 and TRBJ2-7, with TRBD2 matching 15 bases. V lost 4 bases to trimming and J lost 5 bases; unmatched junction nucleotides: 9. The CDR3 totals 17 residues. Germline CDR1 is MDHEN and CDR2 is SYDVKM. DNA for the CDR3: TGTGCCAGCAGTTCATCAGGACTAGCGGGAGGGCTGAACGAGCAGTACTTC. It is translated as CASSSSGLAGGLNEQYF.

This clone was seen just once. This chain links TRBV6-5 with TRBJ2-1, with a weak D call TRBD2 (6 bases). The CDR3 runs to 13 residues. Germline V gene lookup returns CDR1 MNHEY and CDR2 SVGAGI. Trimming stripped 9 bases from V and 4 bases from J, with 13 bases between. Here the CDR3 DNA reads TGTGCCAGTCGGGACTTGATGTACAATGAGCAGTTCTTC. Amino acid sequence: CASRDLMYNEQFF.

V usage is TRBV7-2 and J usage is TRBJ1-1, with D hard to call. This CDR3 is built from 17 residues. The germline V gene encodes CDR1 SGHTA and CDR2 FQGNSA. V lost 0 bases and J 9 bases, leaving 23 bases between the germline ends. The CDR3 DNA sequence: TGTGCCAGCAGCTTAGCGATTTCCTGGAGGGTTTCGACTCAAGCTTTCTTT. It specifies CASSLAISWRVSTQAFF.

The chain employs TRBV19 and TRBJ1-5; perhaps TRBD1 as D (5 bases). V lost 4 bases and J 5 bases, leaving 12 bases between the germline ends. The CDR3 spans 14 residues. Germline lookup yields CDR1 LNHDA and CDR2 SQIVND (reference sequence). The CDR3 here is CASSTTAGDQPQHF. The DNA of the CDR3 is TGTGCCAGTAGTACGACAGCGGGAGATCAGCCCCAGCATTTT.

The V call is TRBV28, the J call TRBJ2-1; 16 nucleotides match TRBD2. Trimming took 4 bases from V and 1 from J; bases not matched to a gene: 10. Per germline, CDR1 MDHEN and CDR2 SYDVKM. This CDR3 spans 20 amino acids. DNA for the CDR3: TGTGCCAGCAGTTCGCCCGGGACTAGCGGGAGGGCCGGGTCCTACAATGAGCAGTTCTTC. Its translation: CASSSPGTSGRAGSYNEQFF.